This T cell receptor beta chain derives from a study of graft-versus-host responses after intestinal transplantation (dated by TCRdb to 2020 to 2022). Some background on the complete study: The transplants that recipients received were multivisceral, liver-intestinal, or isolated intestinal. Samples from three later patients were sequenced in-house on an Illumina MiSeq with MiXCR processing rather than by the commercial service. A peak of at least 4% donor T cells among recipient peripheral blood mononuclear cells was the definition used for donor T cell macrochimerism. Of the 20 to 30 intestinal transplant recipients enrolled in the cohort, one of whom was a retransplant, a few patients without pretransplant specimens were excluded. Every recipient was given anti-thymocyte globulin induction, then maintenance tacrolimus and steroids for around three years. To identify alloreactive clones, pre-transplant mixed lymphocyte reaction products were sequenced and compared with unstimulated pre-transplant donor and recipient T cells. After intestinal transplantation, graft-versus-host and host-versus-graft alloreactive T cell clones in the graft, circulation and bone marrow were tracked using bulk TCR-beta CDR3 sequencing. Points the paper makes about the study in general: Early after transplant, peak levels of circulating GvH clones were found to be associated with declines in HvG clones. High GvH to HvG T cell clonal ratios were observed in the allografts of patients with donor T cell macrochimerism. The conclusions were limited by the relatively low number and heterogeneity of the intestinal transplant patients. GvH clones were detected in recipient bone marrow, and some of these GvH clones were observed earlier in ileal mucosa or blood, consistent with an intestinal mucosal origin.

The sample's time point label, in plain terms: cells obtained before transplantation from donor or recipient. In the mixed lymphocyte reactions, some 200,000 CFSE-labeled pre-transplant responders were plated with some 200,000 irradiated violet-dye-labeled stimulators and cultured for about six days. After the mixed lymphocyte reaction, proliferating CD3+CD4+CFSE-low and CD3+CD8+CFSE-low responder cells were FACS-sorted on a BD Influx sorter. Libraries were made using the immunoSEQ multiplex PCR assay. For most patients, genomic DNA was isolated using the Qiagen DNeasy Blood and Tissue Kit and was shipped frozen to Adaptive Biotechnologies for TCR sequencing. Adaptive Biotechnologies carried out high-throughput TCR-beta CDR3 sequencing of genomic DNA for most patients. On the study's bioinformatics: Adaptive's ImmunoSEQ software was the source of the TCR sequencing data for approximately 18 patients, while a few other patients were processed with MiXCR and VDJtools. CD4 versus CD8 sorting errors were corrected by removing sequences found in both subsets at a frequency ratio below 5:1. CDR3 nucleotide sequences shared between donor and recipient were removed because the origin of such sequences could not be assigned. At least 2-fold expansion over unstimulated cells and a minimum CFSE-low frequency of 0.002% (template counts) or 0.001% (read counts) were required for clones to be classified as alloreactive. Mappable clones were those detected in sequenced pre-transplant spleen, lymph node, or MLR CFSE-low populations of the donor or recipient. The cumulative frequency of alloreactive clones was calculated as a percentage of all sequences, weighted by copy number. TCRdb took over this immuneACCESS table, retaining in-frame rearrangements with V and J assigned. Such tables are incomplete; in checked studies, under half of the missing clones stem from an unresolved V gene, and the remainder is unexplained. That table gives V, J and clone size, and the DNA gave D and trimming. Across this sample there are 8,000 to 9,500 clones, with less than 35% seen only once. The top ten constitute 2% to 2.5% of the sample.

For CDR1 and CDR2, the germline V gene (reference sequence) lists LNHDA and SQIVND. Reading from cysteine to phenylalanine, the CDR3 counts 12 amino acids. The only DNA kept is the CDR3, 36 bases in frame from the first base. Trimming takes 4 bases from V and 5 bases from J, and the germline ends sit 6 bases apart. Concerning this clone itself: No much larger clone is present one base from it, and per-base qualities are unavailable.

The chain joins TRBV19 to TRBJ2-1; the best D guess is TRBD1, with 6 bases matching. This receptor was taken from a human patient who received an intestinal transplant. This sample comprised alloreactive CD8+ T cells from a mixed lymphocyte reaction culture, obtained before intestinal transplant. Taken with the paper, the label for cell subset or site translates to: CFSE-low proliferating T cells sorted from roughly six-day pre-transplant mixed lymphocyte reaction (GvH or HvG direction). The CDR3 protein sequence reads: CASSTGDNEQFF. The bases are TGTGCCAGTAGTACAGGGGACAATGAGCAGTTCTTC.